Sequencing of this T cell receptor (beta chain) was carried out in a study of OX40 agonist ivuxolimab in advanced cancers. Across the study: The treatment was a fully human IgG2 OX40 agonist, ivuxolimab.

The repertoire was sequenced with immunoSEQ multiplex PCR; TCRdb's copy has only in-frame clones and lacks some. The data show fewer than 90,000 clones, around 83% seen once. This CDR3 is 18 amino acids long. Germline CDR1 SGHRS, CDR2 YFSETQ. The J segment lost 0 bases and the V segment lost 0 bases, leaving 7 bases of the junction unmatched. Whole-study results and caveats: CD8+ T cells (on average) carried more expanded clones than CD4+ T cells.

The table lists this clone with a few counts. Its target is unknown. This receptor was obtained from an adult with an advanced solid tumor such as melanoma, head and neck, liver or kidney cancer. Sample: CD4+ or CD8+ T cells sorted from blood, taken in a trial of the OX40 agonist ivuxolimab. This rearrangement joins TRBV5-1 to TRBJ1-3; 9 bases are a match to TRBD1. Written as DNA, the CDR3 is TGCGCCAGCAGCTTGGGGGACAGGGCTCCTCTCTCTGGAAACACCATATATTTT. The encoded protein is CASSLGDRAPLSGNTIYF. Full variable domain (rest looked up from reference TRBV5-1 and TRBJ1-3): KAGVTQTPRYLIKTRGQQVTLSCSPISGHRSVSWYQQTPGQGLQFLFEYFSETQRNKGNFPGRFSGRQFSNSRSEMNVSTLELGDSALYLCASSLGDRAPLSGNTIYFGEGSWLTVV.